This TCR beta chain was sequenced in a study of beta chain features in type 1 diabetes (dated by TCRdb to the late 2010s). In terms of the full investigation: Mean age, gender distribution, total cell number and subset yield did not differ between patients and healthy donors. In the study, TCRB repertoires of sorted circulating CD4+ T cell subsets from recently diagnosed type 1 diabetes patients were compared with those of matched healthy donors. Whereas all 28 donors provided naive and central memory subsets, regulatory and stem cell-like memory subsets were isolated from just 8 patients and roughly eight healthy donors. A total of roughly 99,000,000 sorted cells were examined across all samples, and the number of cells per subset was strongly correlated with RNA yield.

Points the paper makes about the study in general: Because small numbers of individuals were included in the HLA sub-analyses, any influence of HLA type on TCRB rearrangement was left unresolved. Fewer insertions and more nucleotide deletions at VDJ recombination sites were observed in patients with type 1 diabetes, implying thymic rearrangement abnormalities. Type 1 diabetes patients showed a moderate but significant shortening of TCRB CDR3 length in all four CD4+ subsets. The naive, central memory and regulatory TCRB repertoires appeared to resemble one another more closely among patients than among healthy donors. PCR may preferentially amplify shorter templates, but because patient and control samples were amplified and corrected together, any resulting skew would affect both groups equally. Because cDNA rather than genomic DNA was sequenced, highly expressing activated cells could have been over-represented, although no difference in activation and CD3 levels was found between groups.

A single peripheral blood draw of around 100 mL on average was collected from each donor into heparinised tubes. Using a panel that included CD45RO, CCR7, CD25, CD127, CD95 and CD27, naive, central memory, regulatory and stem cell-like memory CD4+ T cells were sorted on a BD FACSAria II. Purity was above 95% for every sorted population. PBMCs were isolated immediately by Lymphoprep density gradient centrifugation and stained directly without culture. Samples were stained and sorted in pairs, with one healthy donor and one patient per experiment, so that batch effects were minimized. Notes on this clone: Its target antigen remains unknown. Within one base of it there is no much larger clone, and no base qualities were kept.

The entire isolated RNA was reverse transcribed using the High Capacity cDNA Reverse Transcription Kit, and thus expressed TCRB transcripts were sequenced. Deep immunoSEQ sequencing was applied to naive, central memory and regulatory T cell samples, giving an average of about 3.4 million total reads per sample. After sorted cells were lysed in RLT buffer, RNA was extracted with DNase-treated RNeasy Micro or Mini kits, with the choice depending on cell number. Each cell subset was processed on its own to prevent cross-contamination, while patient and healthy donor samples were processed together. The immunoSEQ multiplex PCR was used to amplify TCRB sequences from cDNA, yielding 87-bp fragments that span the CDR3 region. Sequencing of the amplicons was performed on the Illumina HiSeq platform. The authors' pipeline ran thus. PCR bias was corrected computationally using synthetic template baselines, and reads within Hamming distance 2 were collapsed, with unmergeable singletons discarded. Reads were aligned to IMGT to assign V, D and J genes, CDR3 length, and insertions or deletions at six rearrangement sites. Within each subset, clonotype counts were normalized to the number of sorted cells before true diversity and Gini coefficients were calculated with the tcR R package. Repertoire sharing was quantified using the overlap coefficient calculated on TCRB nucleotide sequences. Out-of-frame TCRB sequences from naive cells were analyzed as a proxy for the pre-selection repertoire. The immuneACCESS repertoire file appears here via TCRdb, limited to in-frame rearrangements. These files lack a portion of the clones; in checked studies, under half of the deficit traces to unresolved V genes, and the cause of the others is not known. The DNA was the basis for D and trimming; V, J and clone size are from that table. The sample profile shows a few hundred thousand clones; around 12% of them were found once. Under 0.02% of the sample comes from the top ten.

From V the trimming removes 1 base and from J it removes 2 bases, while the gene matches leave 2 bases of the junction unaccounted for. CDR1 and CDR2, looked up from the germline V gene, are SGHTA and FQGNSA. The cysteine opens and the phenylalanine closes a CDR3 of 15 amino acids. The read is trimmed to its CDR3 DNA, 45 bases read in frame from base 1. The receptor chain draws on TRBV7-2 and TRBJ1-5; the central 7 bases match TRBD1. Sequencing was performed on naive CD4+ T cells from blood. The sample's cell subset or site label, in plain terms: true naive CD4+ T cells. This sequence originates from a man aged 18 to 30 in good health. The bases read TGTGCCAGCAGCTTAGGCACAGGGGGCAATCAGCCCCAGCATTTT. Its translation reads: CASSLGTGGNQPQHF.